This record looks at one T cell receptor beta chain sequence and its context. Antigen specificity is unknown. A mixed TRB-A/B primer pool amplified rearranged TRB by multiplex touch-down PCR. TCRdb independently ran MiXCR on the multiplex PCR reads; one entry per CDR3 protein. The sample has 6,500 to 9,500 distinct CDR3 sequences; around 25% are singletons. This sample stems from a study of T cell repertoires in aging, cancer and after chemotherapy. Study information: Donors were grouped into six age bands spanning 30 or younger through 70 or older. Patients with chronic lymphocytic leukemia were sampled before and after fludarabine- or bendamustine-based chemotherapy.

Broader study findings: No conclusions about immunological memory after chemotherapy can be drawn from the repertoire data.

Peripheral blood genomic DNA, not sorted cells or RNA, was the template. This CDR3 comprises 13 residues. Trimming shortened V by 0 bases and J by 5 bases, and 7 bases separated the two germline ends. Germline V gene lookup returns CDR1 SGHAT and CDR2 FQNNGV. The TCR originated in a human donor with a blood cancer. Source material: blood. The chain couples TRBV11-2 to TRBJ1-1; no reliable D call. The CDR3 loop is CASSLERGTEAFF. The CDR3 bases are TGTGCCAGCAGCTTAGAACGCGGGACTGAAGCTTTCTTT.